This TCR beta chain was documented in a study of cytomegalovirus exposure and HLA in healthy donors. General study results and limits: A missense DCLRE1C variant was associated with V- and J-gene trimming of TCR beta chains in a later analysis, and an independent cohort replicated the association. Among donors in an Asian-associated ancestry cluster, a later analysis reportedly found fewer N-insertions than the roughly 670-donor mean.

It was with 60 Vbeta and 13 Jbeta primers that the PCR ran. Assay used: immunoSEQ multiplex PCR; TCRdb lists only in-frame clones, some missing. The table shows about 94,000 clones, with about 75% occurring only once. A word on this clone: Its antigen is not known.

Sequencing used PBMCs. The receptor was derived from a man aged 40-49 years in good health and CMV-seropositive.

The CDR3 region is CASSQDSPKPRYTEAFF. CDR3 coding DNA: TGCGCCAGCAGCCAAGATTCCCCCAAGCCGAGATACACTGAAGCTTTCTTT. The chain recombines TRBV4-1 with TRBJ1-1; D remains unclear. Germline CDR1 is MGHRA and CDR2 is YSYEKL. V was shortened by 0 bases and J by 3 bases, with 17 bases between the two germline ends. The CDR3 has 17 residues.